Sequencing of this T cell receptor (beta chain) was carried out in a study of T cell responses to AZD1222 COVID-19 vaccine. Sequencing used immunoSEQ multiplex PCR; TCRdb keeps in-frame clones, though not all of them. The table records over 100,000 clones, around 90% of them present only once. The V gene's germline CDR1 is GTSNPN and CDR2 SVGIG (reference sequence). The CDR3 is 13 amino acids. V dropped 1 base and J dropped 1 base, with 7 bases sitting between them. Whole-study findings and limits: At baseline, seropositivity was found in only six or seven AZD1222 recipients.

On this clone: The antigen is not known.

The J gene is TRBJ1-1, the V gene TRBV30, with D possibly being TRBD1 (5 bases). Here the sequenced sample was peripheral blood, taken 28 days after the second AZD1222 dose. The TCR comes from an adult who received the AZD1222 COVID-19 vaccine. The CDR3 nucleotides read TGTGCCTGGAGTGGACAGACGAACACTGAAGCTTTCTTT. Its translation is CAWSGQTNTEAFF.